One sample yielded the 27 T cell receptor beta chains listed below, sequenced in a study of vaccination effects on CD4 cells after COVID-19 (dated by TCRdb to the early 2020s). Their cognate antigens are unknown. To prepare the library, the immunoSEQ multiplex PCR assay was applied. Here the immuneACCESS table is served through TCRdb, limited to in-frame sequences with V and J called. Missing clones are a known gap in these copies; in checked studies unresolved V genes cover under half, and the rest lacks a known reason. The sample table contains about 76,000 clones; only one count was recorded for roughly three quarters of them. The ten largest clonotypes hold about 1.9% of the sample. After around eleven days of culture, CD4+ T cells were isolated with the EasySep CD4+ T cell isolation kit. The specimen comprised CD4+ T cells from PBMCs cultured without peptide, sampled before COVID-19 vaccination. These receptor sequences come from a human donor who received a COVID-19 vaccine.

The chain joins TRBV14 to TRBJ1-1, with D possibly TRBD1 on 6 matching bases. Germline assignment: CDR1 SGHDN and CDR2 FVKESK. Between the trimmed V and J ends, which lost 4 bases and 1 base, there was a span of 13 bases. This CDR3 region has 15 residues. The CDR3 nucleotides read TGTGCCAGCAGCCCCAGCAGAGGGGGGAACACTGAAGCTTTCTTT. It yields the protein CASSPSRGGNTEAFF.

V and J are TRBV5-6 and TRBJ2-3; D remains unclear. V dropped 0 bases and J dropped 0 bases, with 8 bases sitting between them. CDR1 is SGHDT and CDR2 is YYEEEE in the germline V gene. This CDR3 has 15 residues. In DNA, the CDR3 is TGTGCCAGCAGCTTGGCCGGTCAGAGCACAGATACGCAGTATTTT. The encoded protein is CASSLAGQSTDTQYF.

The genes are TRBV4-3 and TRBJ1-4, with D perhaps matching TRBD1 (6 bases). V was trimmed by 2 bases and J by 3 bases, leaving 13 bases between them. Germline V gene sequence: CDR1 LGHNA, CDR2 YSLEER. CDR3 size: 16 residues. The CDR3 DNA reads as TGCGCCAGCAGCCAATATAGGGAGGGGGCTAATGAAAAACTGTTTTTT. Translating gives CASSQYREGANEKLFF.

The CDR3 reads CASSARELNYEQYV. The DNA of the CDR3 is TGTGCCAGCAGTGCCAGGGAACTTAACTACGAGCAGTACGTC. V is TRBV2 and J is TRBJ2-7; perhaps TRBD1 as D (5 bases). CDR3 length: 14 residues. Trimming shortened V by 4 bases and J by 3 bases, and 13 bases separated the two germline ends. The V gene's germline CDR1 is SNHLY and CDR2 FYNNEI.

J is TRBJ2-7 and V is TRBV6-5; TRBD1 matches at 9 bases. Trimming at V came to 5 bases and at J to 3 bases, leaving 8 bases not matched to a gene. CDR1 and CDR2 (germline): MNHEY, SVGAGI. The CDR3 runs to 15 residues. The DNA of the CDR3 is TGTGCCAGCAGTCCAGGGACAGGGCCCATCTACGAGCAGTACGTC. This translates into CASSPGTGPIYEQYV.

CDR3 DNA sequence: TGTGCCAGCAGTTTGCGGGGCCCAGGGACGCAGTATTTT. Residues: CASSLRGPGTQYF. The chain carries TRBV12-3 or TRBV12-4 and TRBJ2-3; possibly TRBD2 for D (6 bases). The CDR3 loop spans 13 amino acids. Trimming took 3 bases from V and 9 from J, leaving 13 bases between them.

The rearrangement joins TRBV6-5 to TRBJ2-3, with 8 bases fitting TRBD2. Trimming took 5 bases from V and 4 from J; bases not matched to a gene: 8. The CDR3 length is 15 residues. Germline-derived CDR1 and CDR2 are MNHEY and SVGAGI. The chain's CDR3 is CASSRLGGGPDTQYF. The CDR3 DNA reads as TGTGCCAGCAGTAGACTCGGGGGGGGGCCAGATACGCAGTATTTT.

The V call is TRBV10-2, the J call TRBJ2-7; 8 positions agree with TRBD2. V shed 6 bases, J shed 6 bases, and the junction held 10 bases outside the gene matches. Germline assignment: CDR1 WSHSY and CDR2 SAAADI. The CDR3 has 14 residues. CDR3 DNA: TGCGCCAGCAGCCGAACGGGGGGGGTAGGCGAGCAGTACGTC. Its translation: CASSRTGGVGEQYV.

As DNA, the CDR3 is TGCAGCGTTGGGGGGGGGCAGAACACCGGGGAGCTGTTTTTT. It yields the protein CSVGGGQNTGELFF. This chain joins TRBV29-1 and TRBJ2-2; possibly TRBD2 for D (7 bases). The V end was cut by 4 bases, the J end by 1 base, with 10 bases between. This CDR3 region has 14 residues. CDR1 is SQVTM and CDR2 is ANQGSEA in the germline V gene.

V and J are TRBV7-2 and TRBJ1-6; unclear D gene. Deletions cut 1 base from V and 7 bases from J, with 8 bases between. Germline V lookup: CDR1 SGHTA, CDR2 FQGNSA. CDR3 size: 14 residues. The CDR3 reads CASSLVVSNSPLHF. CDR3 nucleotides: TGTGCCAGCAGCTTAGTAGTTTCAAATTCACCCCTCCACTTT. Drawing the rest from reference TRBV7-2 and TRBJ1-6, the complete variable domain is GAGVSQSPSNKVTEKGKDVELRCDPISGHTALYWYRQSLGQGLEFLIYFQGNSAPDKSGLPSDRFSAERTGGSVSTLTIQRTQQEDSAVYLCASSLVVSNSPLHFGNGTRLTVT.

This rearrangement joins TRBV5-1 to TRBJ2-5, with D uncertain. V lost 0 bases and J lost 0, with 12 bases in between. The CDR3 totals 16 residues. Germline CDR1 and CDR2: SGHRS and YFSETQ. The CDR3 sequence: CASSLDGRADQETQYF. The CDR3 bases are TGCGCCAGCAGCTTGGACGGACGCGCAGACCAAGAGACCCAGTACTTC.

The CDR3 DNA reads as TGTGCCAGCAGCTCACCAGGGGACGTGAACACTGAAGCTTTCTTT. Its protein is CASSSPGDVNTEAFF. V usage is TRBV6-2 or TRBV6-3 and J usage is TRBJ1-1, with TRBD1 as a possible D gene (6 bases). From germline, CDR1 is MNHEY and CDR2 SVGEGT. This CDR3 contains 15 residues. V lost 6 bases and J 0 bases, leaving 14 bases between the germline ends.

This clone appeared once. The chain uses TRBV15 and TRBJ1-1; 10 nucleotides match TRBD1. The germline V gene encodes CDR1 LNHNV and CDR2 YYDKDF (reference sequence). This CDR3 comprises 14 residues. After removal of 7 bases from V and 1 base from J, the junction contained 3 bases not matched to a gene. The CDR3 nucleotides read TGTGCCACCACTAGGGACAGGGGGAACACTGAAGCTTTCTTT. Residues: CATTRDRGNTEAFF.

V usage is TRBV24-1 and J usage is TRBJ2-3; D is ambiguous. V lost 5 bases and J lost 0, with 5 bases in between. CDR1 is KGHDR and CDR2 is SFDVKD in the germline V gene. CDR3 length equals 13 residues. Here the CDR3 DNA reads TGTGCCACCAGTGTTACAAGCACAGATACGCAGTATTTT. Its protein product is CATSVTSTDTQYF.

The chain employs TRBV28 and TRBJ1-2, with TRBD1 matching 8 bases. The CDR3 sequence is 15 residues long. The V segment lost 6 bases and the J segment 2 bases; nucleotides outside the gene matches: 8. Germline CDR1 and CDR2: MDHEN and SYDVKM. CDR3 in DNA: TGTGCCAGCAGCCTCCCAGGGGGCGTAAACTATGGCTACACCTTC. As protein: CASSLPGGVNYGYTF.

This chain uses TRBV5-1 with TRBJ2-3; D not certain. V lost 0 bases, J lost 3 bases, and 2 bases lay in between. CDR3 length equals 12 residues. The germline gives CDR1 SGHRS, CDR2 YFSETQ. CDR3 DNA: TGCGCCAGCAGCTTGGTAACAGATACGCAGTATTTT. This sequence encodes CASSLVTDTQYF.

V usage is TRBV12-3 or TRBV12-4 and J usage is TRBJ2-5, with D perhaps given as TRBD1 or TRBD2 (6 bases each). Deletions cut 8 bases from V and 4 bases from J, with 11 bases between. This CDR3 region has 12 residues. Here the CDR3 DNA reads TGTGCCAGCTCCCCGGGGGCAGAGACCCAGTACTTC. Translation: CASSPGAETQYF.

This sequence joins TRBV19 and TRBJ1-3; D not certain. Germline V gene sequence: CDR1 LNHDA, CDR2 SQIVND (reference sequence). Trimming removed 5 bases from V and 1 base from J, with 6 bases in between. This CDR3 is built from 13 residues. The CDR3 sequence is CASSQVSGNTIYF. CDR3 nucleotide sequence: TGTGCCAGTAGTCAGGTGTCTGGAAACACCATATATTTT.

V usage is TRBV6-5 and J usage is TRBJ1-2, with TRBD1 matching 7 bases. The CDR3 totals 12 residues. CDR1 MNHEY and CDR2 SVGAGI come from the germline V gene. V shed 4 bases and J 8 bases; nucleotides not matched to a gene: 4. CDR3 loop: CASSWDRGGYTF. The CDR3 region has the DNA TGTGCCAGCAGTTGGGACAGAGGCGGCTACACCTTC.

This sequence joins TRBV5-1 and TRBJ2-2; 7 nucleotides line up with TRBD1. Germline V gene sequence: CDR1 SGHRS, CDR2 YFSETQ. Trimming removed 4 bases from V and 0 bases from J; junction bases left unmatched: 6. The CDR3 covers 16 residues. CDR3 sequence reads: CASSRQTGTNTGELFF. CDR3 coding DNA: TGCGCCAGCAGCCGACAGACAGGGACGAACACCGGGGAGCTGTTTTTT.

This clone was seen at least ten times. The chain employs TRBV30 and TRBJ1-6; D unclear. CDR1 and CDR2 from the germline V gene are GTSNPN and SVGIG (reference sequence). Trimming took 0 bases from V and 6 from J, leaving 12 bases between them. CDR3 length: 15 amino acids. CDR3 amino acids: CAWSVHPTSNSPLHF. CDR3 nucleotide sequence: TGTGCCTGGAGTGTACACCCTACTTCTAATTCACCCCTCCACTTT.

This clone was picked up a small number of times. The chain combines TRBV4-1 with TRBJ1-1; 11 nucleotides match TRBD1. Looked up from germline, CDR1 is MGHRA and CDR2 is YSYEKL. The CDR3 extends over 16 amino acids. Unmatched junction bases numbered 6, after V lost 3 bases and J lost 3 bases. CDR3 coding DNA: TGCGCCAGCAGCCATCGTGGGACAGGGGGGTACACTGAAGCTTTCTTT. Protein: CASSHRGTGGYTEAFF.

The genes are TRBV2 and TRBJ2-5; D is ambiguous. The CDR3 runs 14 residues. CDR1 is SNHLY and CDR2 is FYNNEI in the germline V gene. V was shortened by 3 bases and J by 4 bases, with 12 bases between the two germline ends. The CDR3 DNA is TGTGCCAGCAGTGACTCGAGCCGCAGAGAGACCCAGTACTTC. This sequence encodes CASSDSSRRETQYF.

A single count supports this clone. The V call is TRBV28, the J call TRBJ2-2, with D hard to call. V lost 9 bases and J lost 6, with 8 bases in between. This CDR3 has 11 residues. CDR1 is MDHEN, CDR2 SYDVKM, per germline. CDR3: CASSIPGELFF. CDR3 in DNA: TGTGCCAGTAGTATCCCCGGGGAGCTGTTTTTT.

The V and J genes are TRBV9 and TRBJ2-1; 14 bases map to TRBD2. CDR3 length equals 15 residues. The ends lost 3 bases at V and 5 bases at J; junction bases unmatched: 1. Germline lookup yields CDR1 SGDLS and CDR2 YYNGEE. The CDR3 sequence is CASSAGLAGDNEQFF. The CDR3 DNA reads TGTGCCAGCAGCGCGGGACTAGCGGGGGACAATGAGCAGTTCTTC.

The rearrangement uses TRBV2 and TRBJ2-3; D uncertain. V shed 6 bases and J shed 6 bases, with 10 bases lying between them. CDR3 length: 12 amino acids. Germline CDR1 and CDR2: SNHLY and FYNNEI. The CDR3 sequence is CASSGPPDTQYF. CDR3 coding DNA: TGTGCCAGCAGCGGACCCCCCGATACGCAGTATTTT.

This clone has a handful of counts. The chain links TRBV2 to TRBJ2-5; 9 positions agree with TRBD1. Germline loops: CDR1 SNHLY, CDR2 FYNNEI. The CDR3 loop spans 14 amino acids. V shed 9 bases, J shed 5 bases, and the junction held 10 bases outside the gene matches. The DNA of the CDR3 is TGTGCCAGTGAAGGGGGACAGGGTTCGGAGACCCAGTACTTC. Protein: CASEGGQGSETQYF.